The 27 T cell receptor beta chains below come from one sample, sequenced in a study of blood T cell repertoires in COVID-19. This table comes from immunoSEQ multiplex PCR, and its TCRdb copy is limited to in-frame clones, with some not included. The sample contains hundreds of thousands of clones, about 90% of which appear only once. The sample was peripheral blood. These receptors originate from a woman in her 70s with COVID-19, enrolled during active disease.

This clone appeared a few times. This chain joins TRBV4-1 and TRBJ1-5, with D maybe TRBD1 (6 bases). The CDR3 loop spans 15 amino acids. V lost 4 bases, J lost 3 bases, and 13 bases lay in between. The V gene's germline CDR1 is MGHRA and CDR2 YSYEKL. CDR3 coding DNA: TGCGCCAGCAGCCCCGTTGGGGACACCAATCAGCCCCAGCATTTT. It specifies CASSPVGDTNQPQHF.

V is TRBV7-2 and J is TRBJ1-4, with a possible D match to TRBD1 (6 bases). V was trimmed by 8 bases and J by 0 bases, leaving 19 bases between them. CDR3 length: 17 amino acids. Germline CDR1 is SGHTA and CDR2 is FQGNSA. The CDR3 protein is CASGSREGGSTNEKLFF. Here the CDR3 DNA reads TGTGCCAGCGGCAGCAGGGAGGGGGGATCAACTAATGAAAAACTGTTTTTT.

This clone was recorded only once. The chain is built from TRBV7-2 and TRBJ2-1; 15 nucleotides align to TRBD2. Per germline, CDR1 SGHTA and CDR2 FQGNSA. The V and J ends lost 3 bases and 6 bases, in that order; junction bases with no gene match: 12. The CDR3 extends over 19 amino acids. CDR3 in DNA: TGTGCCAGCAGCTTCGGACTAGCGGGGGGGCTTGCTGGCAGCAATGAGCAGTTCTTC. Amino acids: CASSFGLAGGLAGSNEQFF.

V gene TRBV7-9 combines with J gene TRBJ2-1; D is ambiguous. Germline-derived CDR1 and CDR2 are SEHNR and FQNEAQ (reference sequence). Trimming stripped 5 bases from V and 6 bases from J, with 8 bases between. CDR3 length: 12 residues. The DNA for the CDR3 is TGTGCCAGCAGCCCCCACGGCAATGAGCAGTTCTTC. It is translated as CASSPHGNEQFF.

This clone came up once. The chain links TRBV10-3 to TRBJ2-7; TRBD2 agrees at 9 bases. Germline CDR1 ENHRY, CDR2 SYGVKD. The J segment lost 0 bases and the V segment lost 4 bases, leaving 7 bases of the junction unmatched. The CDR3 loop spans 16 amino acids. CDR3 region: CAISASGAESSYEQYF. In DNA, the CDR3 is TGTGCCATCAGTGCTAGCGGGGCGGAGAGCTCCTACGAGCAGTACTTC.

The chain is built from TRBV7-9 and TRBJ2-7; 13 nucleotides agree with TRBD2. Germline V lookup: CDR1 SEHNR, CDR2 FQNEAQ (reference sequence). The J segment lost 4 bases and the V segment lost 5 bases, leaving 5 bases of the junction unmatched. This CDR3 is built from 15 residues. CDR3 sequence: CASSPWGLAGYEQYF. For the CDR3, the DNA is TGTGCCAGCAGCCCCTGGGGACTAGCGGGGTACGAGCAGTACTTC.

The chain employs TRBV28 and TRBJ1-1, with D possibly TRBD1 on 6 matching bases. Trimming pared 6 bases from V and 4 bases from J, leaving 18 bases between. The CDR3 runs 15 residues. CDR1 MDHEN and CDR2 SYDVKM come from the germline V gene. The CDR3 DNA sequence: TGTGCCAGCAGCCCCCCACAGGGTAAGAGCACTGAAGCTTTCTTT. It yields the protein CASSPPQGKSTEAFF. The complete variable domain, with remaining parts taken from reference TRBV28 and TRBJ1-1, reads DVKVTQSSRYLVKRTGEKVFLECVQDMDHENMFWYRQDPGLGLRLIYFSYDVKMKEKGDIPEGYSVSREKKERFSLILESASTNQTSMYLCASSPPQGKSTEAFFGQGTRLTVV.

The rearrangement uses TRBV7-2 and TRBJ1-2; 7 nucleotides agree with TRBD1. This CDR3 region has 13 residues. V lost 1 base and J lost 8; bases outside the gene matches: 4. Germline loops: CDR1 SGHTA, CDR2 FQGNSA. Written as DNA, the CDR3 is TGTGCCAGCAGCTTAGAACAGGGGAGAGGCTACACCTTC. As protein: CASSLEQGRGYTF.

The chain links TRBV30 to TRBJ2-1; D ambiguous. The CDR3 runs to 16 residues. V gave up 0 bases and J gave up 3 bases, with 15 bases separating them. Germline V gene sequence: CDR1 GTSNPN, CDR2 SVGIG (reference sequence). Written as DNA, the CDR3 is TGTGCCTGGAGTGTAGGAGTTGACGGCCACTACAATGAGCAGTTCTTC. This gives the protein CAWSVGVDGHYNEQFF.

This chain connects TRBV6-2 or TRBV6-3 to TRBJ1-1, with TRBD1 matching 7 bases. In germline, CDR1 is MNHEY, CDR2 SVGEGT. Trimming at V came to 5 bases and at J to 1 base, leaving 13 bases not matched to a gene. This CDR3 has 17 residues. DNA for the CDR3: TGTGCCAGCAGTCCGTCGGTACAGGGGCATCGGAACACTGAAGCTTTCTTT. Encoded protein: CASSPSVQGHRNTEAFF.

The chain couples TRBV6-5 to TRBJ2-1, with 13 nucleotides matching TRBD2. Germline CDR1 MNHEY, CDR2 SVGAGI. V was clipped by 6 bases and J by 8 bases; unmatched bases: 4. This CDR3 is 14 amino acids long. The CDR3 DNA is TGTGCCAGCAGCTTACTAGCGGGGGGGGATGAGCAGTTCTTC. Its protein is CASSLLAGGDEQFF.

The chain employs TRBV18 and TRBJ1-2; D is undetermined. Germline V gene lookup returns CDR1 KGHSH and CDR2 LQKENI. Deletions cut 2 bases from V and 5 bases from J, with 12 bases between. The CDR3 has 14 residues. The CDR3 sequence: CASSPSRAWYGYTF. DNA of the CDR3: TGTGCCAGCTCACCATCGAGGGCTTGGTATGGCTACACCTTC.

CDR3 residues: CASSYSASGRINEQFF. CDR3 nucleotides: TGTGCCAGCAGTTACTCGGCTAGCGGGAGAATCAATGAGCAGTTCTTC. The chain employs TRBV6-5 and TRBJ2-1, with TRBD2 matching 10 bases. The CDR3 consists of 16 residues. Looked up from germline, CDR1 is MNHEY and CDR2 is SVGAGI. Germline trimming cut 0 bases from V and 6 bases from J; bases unmatched to any gene: 5.

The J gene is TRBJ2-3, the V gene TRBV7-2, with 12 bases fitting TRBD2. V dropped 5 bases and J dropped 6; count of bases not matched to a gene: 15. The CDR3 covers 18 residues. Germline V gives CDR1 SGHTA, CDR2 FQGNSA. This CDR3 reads CASSLKGLAGLTGDTQYF. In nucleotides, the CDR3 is TGTGCCAGCAGCCTAAAGGGACTAGCGGGCCTAACGGGTGATACGCAGTATTTT.

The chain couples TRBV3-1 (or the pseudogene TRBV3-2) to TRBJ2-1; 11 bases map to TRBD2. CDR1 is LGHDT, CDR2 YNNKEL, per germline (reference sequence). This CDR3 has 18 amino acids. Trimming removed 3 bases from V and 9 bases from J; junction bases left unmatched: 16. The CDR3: CASSQGGGRTSGLGEQFF. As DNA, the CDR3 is TGTGCCAGCAGCCAGGGGGGAGGGAGGACTAGCGGGCTGGGTGAGCAGTTCTTC.

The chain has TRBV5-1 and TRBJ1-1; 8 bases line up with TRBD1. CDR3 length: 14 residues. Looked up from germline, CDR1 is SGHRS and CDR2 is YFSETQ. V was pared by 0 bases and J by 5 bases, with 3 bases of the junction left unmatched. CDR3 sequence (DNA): TGCGCCAGCAGCTTGGCAGGGGGCGCAACTGAAGCTTTCTTT. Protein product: CASSLAGGATEAFF.

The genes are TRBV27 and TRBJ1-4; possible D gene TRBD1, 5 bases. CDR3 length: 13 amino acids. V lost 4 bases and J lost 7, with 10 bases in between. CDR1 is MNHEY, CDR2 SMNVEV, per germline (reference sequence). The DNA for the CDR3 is TGTGCCAGCAGTTCACCAGGGCTTGAAAAACTGTTTTTT. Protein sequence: CASSSPGLEKLFF.

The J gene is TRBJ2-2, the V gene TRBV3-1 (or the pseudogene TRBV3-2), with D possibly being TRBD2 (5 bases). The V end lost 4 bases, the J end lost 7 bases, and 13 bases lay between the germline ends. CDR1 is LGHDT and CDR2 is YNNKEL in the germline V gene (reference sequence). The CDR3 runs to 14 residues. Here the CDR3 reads CASSPRFGDGELFF. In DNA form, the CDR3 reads TGTGCCAGCAGCCCTAGGTTCGGGGACGGGGAGCTGTTTTTT.

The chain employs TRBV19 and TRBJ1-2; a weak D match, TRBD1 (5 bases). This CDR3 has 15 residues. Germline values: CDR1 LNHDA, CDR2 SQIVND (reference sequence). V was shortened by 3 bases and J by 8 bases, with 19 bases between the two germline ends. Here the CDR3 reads CASSIPGGKVGGYTF. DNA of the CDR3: TGTGCCAGTAGTATCCCGGGGGGTAAAGTGGGCGGCTACACCTTC.

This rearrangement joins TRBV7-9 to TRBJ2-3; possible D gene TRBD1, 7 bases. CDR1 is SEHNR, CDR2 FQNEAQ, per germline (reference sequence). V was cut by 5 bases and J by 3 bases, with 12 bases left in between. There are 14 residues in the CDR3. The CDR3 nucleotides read TGTGCCAGCAGCCGACAGGGAGGAACAGATACGCAGTATTTT. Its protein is CASSRQGGTDTQYF.

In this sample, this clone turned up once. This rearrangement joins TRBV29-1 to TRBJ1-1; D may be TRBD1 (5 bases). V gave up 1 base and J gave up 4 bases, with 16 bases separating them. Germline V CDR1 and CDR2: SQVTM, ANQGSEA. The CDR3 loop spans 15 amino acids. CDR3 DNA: TGCAGCGTTGAAGTTTCGCAGGGATCTGGCACTGAAGCTTTCTTT. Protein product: CSVEVSQGSGTEAFF.

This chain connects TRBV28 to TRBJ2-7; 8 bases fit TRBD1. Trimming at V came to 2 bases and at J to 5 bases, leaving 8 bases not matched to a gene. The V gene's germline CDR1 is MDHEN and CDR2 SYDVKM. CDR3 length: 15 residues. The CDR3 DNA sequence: TGTGCCAGCAGTTTAACAGACAGGGGAAGCCACGAGCAGTACTTC. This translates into CASSLTDRGSHEQYF.

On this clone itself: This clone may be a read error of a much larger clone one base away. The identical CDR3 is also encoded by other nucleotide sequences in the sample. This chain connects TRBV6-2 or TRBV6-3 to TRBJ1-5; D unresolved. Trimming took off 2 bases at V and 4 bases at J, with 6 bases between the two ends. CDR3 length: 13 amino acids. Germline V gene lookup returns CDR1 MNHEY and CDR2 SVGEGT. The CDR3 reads CASSYRGNQPQHF. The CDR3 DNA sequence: TGTGCCAGCAGTTACCGAGGGAATCAGCCCCAGCATTTT.

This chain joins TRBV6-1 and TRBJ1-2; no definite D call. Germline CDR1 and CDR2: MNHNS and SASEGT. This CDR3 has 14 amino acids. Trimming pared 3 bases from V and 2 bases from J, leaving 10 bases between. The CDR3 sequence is CASSDPGSNYGYTF. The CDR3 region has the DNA TGTGCCAGCAGTGATCCGGGATCAAACTATGGCTACACCTTC.

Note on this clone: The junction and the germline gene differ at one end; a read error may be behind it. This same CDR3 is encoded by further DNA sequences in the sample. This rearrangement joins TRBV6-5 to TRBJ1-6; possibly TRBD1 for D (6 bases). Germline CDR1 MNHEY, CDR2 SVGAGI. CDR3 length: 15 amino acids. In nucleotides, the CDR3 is TGTGCCAGCAGTTACGCGGACAGCCAAAATTCACCCCTCCATTTT. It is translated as CASSYADSQNSPLHF.

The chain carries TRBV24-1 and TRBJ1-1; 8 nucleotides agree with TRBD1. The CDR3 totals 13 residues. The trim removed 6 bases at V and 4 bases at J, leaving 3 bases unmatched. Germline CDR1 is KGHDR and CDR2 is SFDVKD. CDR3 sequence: CATSLTGGTEAFF. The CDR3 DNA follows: TGTGCCACCAGTCTTACAGGGGGCACTGAAGCTTTCTTT.

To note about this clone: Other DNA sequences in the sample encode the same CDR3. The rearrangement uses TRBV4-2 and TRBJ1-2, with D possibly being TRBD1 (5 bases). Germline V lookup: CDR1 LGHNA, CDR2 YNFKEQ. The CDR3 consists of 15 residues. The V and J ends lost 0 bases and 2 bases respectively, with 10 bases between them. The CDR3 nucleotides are TGTGCCAGCAGCCAAGATCTGGGGGGGAACTATGGCTACACCTTC. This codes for CASSQDLGGNYGYTF.